The 29 T cell receptor beta chains given below trace back to one sample, sequenced in a study of T-cell reconstitution after alpha-beta-depleted transplantation in children. Preparation of the TCRbeta library involved a method that used unique molecular identifiers. TCRdb analysed the PCR reads with MiXCR anew, one entry per CDR3 protein. The profile shows about 200,000 distinct CDR3 sequences, approximately 15% of them singletons. The sequencing used PBMCs, mostly from graft donor cells, collected 360 days after TCRalphabeta/CD19-depleted stem cell transplant. The receptors originated from a male patient between 2 and 15 years old who had a stem cell transplant for acute lymphoblastic leukemia, so the T cells may come from the graft donor.

The chain recombines TRBV4-2 with TRBJ1-5; D is unclear. V was pared by 2 bases and J by 3 bases, with 11 bases between. The germline CDR1 and CDR2 sequences are LGHNA and YNFKEQ. The CDR3 consists of 15 residues. The CDR3 loop reads CASSQSSGPNQPQHF. CDR3 coding DNA: TGTGCCAGCAGCCAAAGTTCAGGCCCCAATCAGCCCCAGCATTTT.

This clonotype was seen a handful of times. J is TRBJ2-1 and V is TRBV6-2 or TRBV6-3; D is unclear. The CDR3 has 14 amino acids. Looked up from germline, CDR1 is MNHEY and CDR2 is SVGEGT. Trimming cost V 0 bases and J 8 bases, with 11 bases left between them. The CDR3 DNA follows: TGTGCCAGCAGTTACTCGATACGTCTAGATGAGCAGTTCTTC. The encoded protein is CASSYSIRLDEQFF.

This clonotype was seen many times. The rearrangement joins TRBV5-1 to TRBJ2-7; D possibly uses TRBD1 or TRBD2 (5 bases each). Trimming cost V 0 bases and J 7 bases, with 5 bases left between them. Germline CDR1 SGHRS, CDR2 YFSETQ. The CDR3 runs to 11 residues. The CDR3 nucleotides read TGCGCCAGCAGCTTGGGGGGGGAGCAGTACTTC. This sequence encodes CASSLGGEQYF.

In its sample, this clonotype was seen a few times. The chain employs TRBV10-3 and TRBJ2-2; no definite D call. This CDR3 is built from 16 residues. CDR1 ENHRY and CDR2 SYGVKD come from the germline V gene. Trimming pared 5 bases from V and 0 bases from J, leaving 13 bases between. CDR3 nucleotides: TGTGCCATCAGTACCCCGGACGCCTCGAACACCGGGGAGCTGTTTTTT. Encoded protein: CAISTPDASNTGELFF.

The table lists this clonotype with a few counts. The rearrangement links TRBV20-1 to TRBJ2-2; the D is unclear. The CDR3 consists of 14 residues. Germline lookup yields CDR1 DFQATT and CDR2 SNEGSKA (reference sequence). The CDR3 protein is CSAKTHWDTGELFF. In nucleotides, the CDR3 is TGCAGCGCCAAGACTCACTGGGACACCGGGGAGCTGTTTTTT.

This chain uses TRBV7-6 with TRBJ2-1, with 8 bases identical to TRBD2. Trimming took 4 bases from V and 0 from J; bases not matched to a gene: 2. The CDR3 sequence is 15 residues long. In germline, CDR1 is SGHVS, CDR2 FNYEAQ. CDR3 loop: CASSSTSGSYNEQFF. The DNA for the CDR3 is TGTGCCAGCAGCTCTACTAGCGGCTCCTACAATGAGCAGTTCTTC.

This clonotype was seen more than once but under ten times. The chain carries TRBV7-8 and TRBJ2-7, with D perhaps given as TRBD1 or TRBD2 (6 bases each). The CDR3 is 11 residues long. Trimming took 10 bases from V and 10 from J, leaving 17 bases between them. Germline V lookup: CDR1 SGHVS, CDR2 FQNEAQ. CDR3 nucleotides: TGTGCCATCACATTAGGGGGGTTACAGTACTTC. Translation gives CAITLGGLQYF.

The chain couples TRBV7-2 to TRBJ2-7; D may be TRBD2 (5 bases). CDR1 is SGHTA and CDR2 is FQGNSA in the germline V gene. CDR3 length: 15 residues. V lost 3 bases to trimming and J lost 2 bases, with 14 bases between them. The CDR3 loop reads CASSLKAVAPYEQYF. Here the CDR3 DNA reads TGTGCCAGCAGCTTGAAAGCGGTAGCCCCCTACGAGCAGTACTTC.

This clonotype has a handful of counts. The J gene is TRBJ2-5, the V gene TRBV12-3 or TRBV12-4; D call uncertain. V lost 5 bases to trimming and J lost 2 bases, with 12 bases between them. The CDR3 has 14 residues. Written as DNA, the CDR3 is TGTGCCAGCAGTATCCTAGGGTGGCAAGAGACCCAGTACTTC. This encodes CASSILGWQETQYF.

This clonotype has a handful of counts. This rearrangement joins TRBV10-3 to TRBJ2-7; no reliable D call. Trimming shortened V by 1 base and J by 3 bases, and 7 bases separated the two germline ends. Germline CDR1 reads ENHRY; CDR2 reads SYGVKD. The CDR3 extends over 13 amino acids. The CDR3 DNA is TGTGCCATCAGTGAGTTTAACGGCTACGAGCAGTACTTC. Residues: CAISEFNGYEQYF.

The V and J genes are TRBV27 and TRBJ1-1, with 8 bases lining up with TRBD1. Germline loops: CDR1 MNHEY, CDR2 SMNVEV (reference sequence). This CDR3 has 13 residues. Trimming at V came to 8 bases and at J to 4 bases, leaving 6 bases not matched to a gene. This CDR3 is CASGLDRATEAFF. The CDR3 nucleotides read TGTGCCAGCGGACTGGACAGGGCCACTGAAGCTTTCTTT.

The V gene is TRBV27, the J gene TRBJ2-7, with D possibly being TRBD2 (7 bases). Germline V gene sequence: CDR1 MNHEY, CDR2 SMNVEV (reference sequence). Trimming took 3 bases from V and 6 from J, leaving 12 bases between them. This CDR3 is built from 13 residues. The CDR3, as DNA: TGTGCCAGCAGTTTCGGGGGGCGGCGCGAGCAGTACTTC. Its translation is CASSFGGRREQYF.

This clonotype was observed a few times. The gene calls are TRBV4-3 and TRBJ2-7; perhaps TRBD2 as D (6 bases). Per the germline V gene, CDR1 is LGHNA and CDR2 is YSLEER. Between the trimmed V and J ends, which lost 1 base and 0 bases, there was a span of 10 bases. This CDR3 has 15 residues. DNA for the CDR3: TGCGCCAGCAGCCAAGCGGGGCGGGGCTCCTACGAGCAGTACTTC. This codes for CASSQAGRGSYEQYF.

This clonotype was detected only a few times. This chain connects TRBV5-5 to TRBJ2-7; D might be TRBD1 or TRBD2, each matching 6 bases. In germline, CDR1 is SGHKS, CDR2 YYEKEE (reference sequence). The CDR3 length is 14 residues. The germline V and J ends were trimmed by 4 bases and 2 bases, with 13 bases remaining between them. DNA for the CDR3: TGTGCCAGCAGCGCCCCCGGGGGCGCCTACGAGCAGTACTTC. The encoded protein is CASSAPGGAYEQYF.

A few counts support this clonotype. The CDR3 is CSTSGQGVQQYF. CDR3 bases: TGCAGTACCTCCGGACAGGGGGTTCAGCAGTACTTC. The chain couples TRBV20-1 to TRBJ2-7; 10 bases align to TRBD1. The CDR3 sequence is 12 residues long. The V segment lost 8 bases and the J segment 8 bases; nucleotides outside the gene matches: 9. Germline CDR1 is DFQATT and CDR2 is SNEGSKA (reference sequence).

This clonotype was detected only a few times. The chain links TRBV27 to TRBJ2-1; 11 bases are shared with TRBD2. V shed 6 bases and J 0 bases; nucleotides not matched to a gene: 19. In germline, CDR1 is MNHEY, CDR2 SMNVEV (reference sequence). The CDR3 consists of 21 residues. In DNA, the CDR3 is TGTGCCAGCAGCCTCGAAGGATTAGCGGGGGGGCCCGGGGGCTCCTACAATGAGCAGTTCTTC. Its translation is CASSLEGLAGGPGGSYNEQFF.

The rearrangement links TRBV10-2 to TRBJ1-6; weak D call: TRBD1 (6 bases). Trimming left V 0 bases short and J 7 bases short, with 13 bases between. The CDR3 loop spans 16 amino acids. CDR1 and CDR2 (germline): WSHSY, SAAADI. DNA for the CDR3: TGCGCCAGCAGTGAGTCGGGCGGGGGGCGGAATTCACCCCTCCACTTT. Protein product: CASSESGGGRNSPLHF.

In this sample, this clonotype turned up a few times. V is TRBV24-1 and J is TRBJ2-1, with TRBD2 identical over 8 bases. The CDR3 totals 16 residues. Germline CDR1 reads KGHDR; CDR2 reads SFDVKD. After removal of 5 bases from V and 0 bases from J, the junction contained 5 bases not matched to a gene. DNA for the CDR3: TGTGCCACCAGTGCCGGTACTAGCGGCTCCTACAATGAGCAGTTCTTC. It yields the protein CATSAGTSGSYNEQFF.

A few counts support this clonotype. This chain uses TRBV5-1 with TRBJ2-1; a weak D match, TRBD1 (6 bases). Germline values: CDR1 SGHRS, CDR2 YFSETQ. The CDR3 loop spans 14 amino acids. Trimming left V 4 bases short and J 0 bases short, with 8 bases between. CDR3 residues: CASSRDNSYNEQFF. In DNA, the CDR3 is TGCGCCAGCAGCCGGGACAACTCCTACAATGAGCAGTTCTTC.

In this sample, this clonotype turned up a few times. CDR3 sequence (DNA): TGTGCCAGCAGCGTAGACCTCGGAAACACTGAAGCTTTCTTT. It yields the protein CASSVDLGNTEAFF. The rearrangement uses TRBV9 and TRBJ1-1; D is unclear. The CDR3 contains 14 residues. Germline V gives CDR1 SGDLS, CDR2 YYNGEE. The V end lost 0 bases, the J end lost 2 bases, and 8 bases lay between the germline ends.

This clonotype was counted ten times or more. The rearrangement links TRBV15 to TRBJ2-7; 7 nucleotides match TRBD1. Germline V gene data show CDR1 as LNHNV and CDR2 as YYDKDF (reference sequence). Trimming cost V 2 bases and J 4 bases; bases outside gene matches: 8. The CDR3 covers 15 residues. CDR3 sequence (DNA): TGTGCCACCAGCAGAACCCGGACAGGAGGATACGAGCAGTACTTC. Translated, it gives CATSRTRTGGYEQYF.

The J gene is TRBJ2-7, the V gene TRBV11-1; the D is unclear. Trimming took off 1 base at V and 1 base at J, with 8 bases between the two ends. This CDR3 is built from 14 residues. Germline V gene sequence: CDR1 SGHAT, CDR2 FQDESV (reference sequence). CDR3 sequence: CASSLVDGSYEQYF. The CDR3 coding sequence is TGTGCCAGCAGCTTAGTCGATGGTTCCTACGAGCAGTACTTC.

This sequence joins TRBV18 and TRBJ2-5, with D possibly called TRBD1 or TRBD2 (5 bases each). CDR3 length equals 15 residues. The ends were cut back, 1 base at V and 5 bases at J, with 14 bases in the middle. The germline V gene has CDR1 KGHSH and CDR2 LQKENI. The CDR3 sequence is CASSPRGTSLETQYF. The CDR3 DNA follows: TGTGCCAGCTCACCACGTGGGACCTCCCTGGAGACCCAGTACTTC.

This clonotype was found a few times. The V gene is TRBV5-1, the J gene TRBJ2-3; 12 bases are a match to TRBD1. From germline, CDR1 is SGHRS and CDR2 YFSETQ. Trimming removed 1 base from V and 5 bases from J; junction bases left unmatched: 5. This CDR3 has 16 residues. Here the CDR3 DNA reads TGCGCCAGCAGCTTGCTGGGGACAGGGGGCGTAGATACGCAGTATTTT. Its translation is CASSLLGTGGVDTQYF. Combining the CDR3 with reference TRBV5-1 and TRBJ2-3 gives the whole variable domain KAGVTQTPRYLIKTRGQQVTLSCSPISGHRSVSWYQQTPGQGLQFLFEYFSETQRNKGNFPGRFSGRQFSNSRSEMNVSTLELGDSALYLCASSLLGTGGVDTQYFGPGTRLTVL.

This clonotype was counted a few times. J is TRBJ1-1 and V is TRBV10-3; D not certain. The CDR3 is 11 residues long. Germline V gene lookup returns CDR1 ENHRY and CDR2 SYGVKD. The CDR3 DNA follows: TGTGCTATCGGCGTGAACACTGAAGCTTTCTTT. This translates into CAIGVNTEAFF.

This clonotype was observed a handful of times. V gene TRBV5-4 combines with J gene TRBJ2-5; unclear D gene. This CDR3 is built from 12 residues. Germline V gives CDR1 SGHNT, CDR2 YYREEE (reference sequence). V lost 4 bases and J 4 bases, leaving 8 bases between the germline ends. CDR3 bases: TGTGCCAGCAGCATCCCGGGAGAGACCCAGTACTTC. It encodes CASSIPGETQYF.

The gene calls are TRBV25-1 and TRBJ2-1; 9 nucleotides match TRBD2. The ends lost 5 bases at V and 2 bases at J; junction bases unmatched: 7. The germline gives CDR1 MGHDK, CDR2 SYGVNS. This CDR3 contains 16 residues. The CDR3 here is CASSILRTSAYNEQFF. The CDR3 DNA sequence: TGTGCCAGCAGTATTCTGAGGACTAGCGCCTACAATGAGCAGTTCTTC.

This clonotype was counted between two and nine times. The rearrangement links TRBV28 to TRBJ2-1; 7 bases map to TRBD2. Trimming at V came to 8 bases and at J to 3 bases, leaving 16 bases not matched to a gene. The CDR3 runs to 17 residues. Germline CDR1 is MDHEN and CDR2 is SYDVKM. The CDR3 DNA reads as TGTGCCAGCTCTAAAAGCGGGGTTTCTTTTTTCTACAATGAGCAGTTCTTC. It translates to CASSKSGVSFFYNEQFF.

This sequence joins TRBV9 and TRBJ2-7; perhaps TRBD2 as D (6 bases). The V and J ends lost 0 bases and 7 bases respectively, with 14 bases between them. From germline, CDR1 is SGDLS and CDR2 YYNGEE. CDR3 length: 14 residues. CDR3 sequence: CASSVGGGVLEQYF. CDR3 DNA sequence: TGTGCCAGCAGCGTAGGAGGAGGGGTTTTGGAGCAGTACTTC. The full variable domain, with the rest looked up from reference TRBV9 and TRBJ2-7, is DSGVTQTPKHLITATGQRVTLRCSPRSGDLSVYWYQQSLDQGLQFLIQYYNGEERAKGNILERFSAQQFPDLHSELNLSSLELGDSALYFCASSVGGGVLEQYFGPGTRLTVT.